The 7 T cell receptor beta chains below come from one sample, sequenced in a study of regulatory T cells in long-lasting Graves disease. Indicated time point: newly diagnosed GD, antithyroid drugs for less than 3 months. The TCR library was made from RNA that had been extracted from PBMCs in TRIzol. CDR3 regions were amplified by Arm-PCR using iRepertoire HTBI primers to build TCR beta libraries. TCRdb fed the multiplex PCR reads into MiXCR, producing one record per CDR3 protein. Here the sample spans 250,000 to 300,000 distinct CDR3 sequences, approximately 20% being singletons. The data were also submitted as part of a second study, on T cells in Graves' hyperthyroidism and ophthalmopathy.

Sequencing was performed on peripheral blood mononuclear cells (PBMCs), taken at new diagnosis, from a patient treated with antithyroid drugs. These receptor sequences come from a young woman with Graves disease.

The sample holds many counts of this clonotype. CDR3 loop: CASSLDRGSYNEQFF. DNA of the CDR3: TGTGCCAGCAGCTTAGATAGGGGGAGCTACAATGAGCAGTTCTTC. The gene calls are TRBV11-2 and TRBJ2-1; a possible D gene is TRBD1 (6 bases). CDR3 length: 15 amino acids. The germline gives CDR1 SGHAT, CDR2 FQNNGV. V gave up 0 bases and J gave up 3 bases, with 9 bases separating them.

This clonotype was detected ten times or more. The CDR3 reads CASSLRRTGSESYTF. The CDR3 coding sequence is TGTGCCAGCAGCCTGAGGAGGACAGGGAGTGAAAGCTACACCTTC. The rearrangement links TRBV3-1 to TRBJ1-2, with 8 bases matching TRBD1. This CDR3 is 15 amino acids long. Per the germline V gene, CDR1 is LGHDT and CDR2 is YNNKEL (reference sequence). V lost 4 bases to trimming and J lost 9 bases; unmatched junction nucleotides: 13.

The V gene is TRBV19, the J gene TRBJ1-2; D remains ambiguous. The CDR3 spans 14 residues. Germline lookup yields CDR1 LNHDA and CDR2 SQIVND (reference sequence). The V gene lost 1 base and the J gene lost 4 bases, with 10 bases spanning the gap. CDR3 in DNA: TGTGCCAGTAGTATAGTTCAGGTCGGCTATGGCTACACCTTC. Protein product: CASSIVQVGYGYTF.

This clonotype showed up many times. The chain carries TRBV11-1 and TRBJ2-3, with D possibly being TRBD2 (6 bases). Germline values: CDR1 SGHAT, CDR2 FQDESV (reference sequence). The CDR3 is 16 amino acids. V lost 5 bases and J 0 bases, leaving 15 bases between the germline ends. Here the CDR3 reads CASSLGGADSTDTQYF. The DNA for the CDR3 is TGTGCCAGCAGCCTGGGAGGTGCCGATAGCACAGATACGCAGTATTTT. The full variable domain, in which reference TRBV11-1 and TRBJ2-3 provide the parts outside the CDR3, is EAEVAQSPRYKITEKSQAVAFWCDPISGHATLYWYRQILGQGPELLVQFQDESVVDDSQLPKDRFSAERLKGVDSTLKIQPAELGDSAMYLCASSLGGADSTDTQYFGPGTRLTVL.

In this sample, this clonotype turned up many times. This rearrangement joins TRBV4-1 to TRBJ2-7; no firm D call. Trimming cost V 4 bases and J 4 bases, with 23 bases left between them. The CDR3 is 17 residues long. Germline lookup yields CDR1 MGHRA and CDR2 YSYEKL. The CDR3 protein is CASSRPGSGGETYEQYF. The CDR3 DNA is TGCGCCAGCAGCCGACCAGGTAGTGGCGGAGAGACATACGAGCAGTACTTC.

This clonotype has a count of ten or more. The chain uses TRBV18 and TRBJ1-3; tentatively, D is TRBD1 (5 bases). The CDR3 is 12 residues long. Germline V CDR1 and CDR2: KGHSH, LQKENI. Trimming stripped 8 bases from V and 5 bases from J, with 10 bases between. The DNA of the CDR3 is TGTGCCAGCAGTGGGGACCGAAACACCATATATTTT. Residues: CASSGDRNTIYF.

Of note for this clonotype: With a far larger clone one base away, a read error is the likely cause. The chain combines TRBV11-2 with TRBJ2-7; D is possibly TRBD2 (7 bases). Trimming removed 5 bases from V and 7 bases from J, with 27 bases in between. Germline V lookup: CDR1 SGHAT, CDR2 FQNNGV. The CDR3 runs 17 residues. CDR3 region: CASSPLPTRGLYNEQYF. DNA of the CDR3: TGTGCCAGCAGCCCTTTGCCCACGCGGGGGCTTTACAATGAGCAGTACTTC.